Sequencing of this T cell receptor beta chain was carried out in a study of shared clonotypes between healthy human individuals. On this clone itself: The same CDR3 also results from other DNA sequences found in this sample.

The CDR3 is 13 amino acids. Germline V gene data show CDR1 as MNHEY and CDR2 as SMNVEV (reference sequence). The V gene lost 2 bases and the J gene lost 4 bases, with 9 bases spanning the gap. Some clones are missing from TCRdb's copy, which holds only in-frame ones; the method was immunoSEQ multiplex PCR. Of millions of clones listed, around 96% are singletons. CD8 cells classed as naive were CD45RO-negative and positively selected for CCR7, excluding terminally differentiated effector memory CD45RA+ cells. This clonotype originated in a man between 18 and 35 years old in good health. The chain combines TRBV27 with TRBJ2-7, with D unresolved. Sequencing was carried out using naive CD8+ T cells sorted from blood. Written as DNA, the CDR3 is TGTGCCAGCAGTTTAAGTCCCAGGTACGAGCAGTACTTC. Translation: CASSLSPRYEQYF.